These 9 T cell receptor beta chains share one sample of origin, sequenced in a study of T cells in Graves' hyperthyroidism and ophthalmopathy. Amplified TCR beta CDR3 regions derived from RNA transcripts. HTBI primers were employed in a first-round RT-PCR of the TCR CDR3. TCRdb fed the multiplex PCR reads into MiXCR, producing one record per CDR3 protein. The sample includes 500,000 to 600,000 distinct CDR3 sequences, under 60% of them seen just once. The material sequenced was peripheral blood or thyroid tissue (not recorded which). These TCRs come from a woman between 18 and 29 years old with Graves' hyperthyroidism.

As concerns this clonotype: This may be a read error: a much more frequent sequence differs by one nucleotide. The chain joins TRBV2 to TRBJ2-2; 10 positions agree with TRBD1. Per the germline V gene, CDR1 is SNHLY and CDR2 is FYNNEI. CDR3 length equals 13 residues. The CDR3, as DNA: TGTGTCAGCACCGACAGGGGGCCCGGGGAGCTGTTTTTT. It is translated as CVSTDRGPGELFF.

A remark on this clonotype: One junction end does not reproduce the germline sequence, and a read error may be involved. The genes are TRBV7-9 and TRBJ1-4; no definite D call. The CDR3 contains 15 residues. Per the germline V gene, CDR1 is SEHNR and CDR2 is FQNEAQ (reference sequence). This CDR3 is CASSTARPVGEKLSF. The DNA for the CDR3 is TGTGCCAGCAGCACAGCTAGGCCAGTTGGTGAAAAACTGTCTTTT.

In this sample, this clonotype turned up many times. The chain is built from TRBV20-1 and TRBJ1-2; TRBD1 is a possible D gene (5 bases). Deletions cut 3 bases from V and 7 bases from J, with 21 bases between. This CDR3 is built from 15 residues. Germline V gene sequence: CDR1 DFQATT, CDR2 SNEGSKA (reference sequence). CDR3 loop: CSASELGTELLGYTF. Written as DNA, the CDR3 is TGCAGTGCTAGTGAGCTCGGGACCGAACTCCTTGGCTACACCTTC.

This clonotype was recorded at least ten times. This sequence joins TRBV2 and TRBJ2-6, with 8 bases aligning to TRBD1. Germline values: CDR1 SNHLY, CDR2 FYNNEI. This CDR3 has 20 amino acids. V lost 7 bases, J lost 1 base, and 18 bases stayed unmatched. In DNA form, the CDR3 reads TGTGCCAGCAACAAGGGACAGGTAGACGGAGAGGGATCTGGGGCCAACGTCCTGACTTTC. It specifies CASNKGQVDGEGSGANVLTF. Using reference TRBV2 and TRBJ2-6 for the parts outside the CDR3, the full variable domain is EPEVTQTPSHQVTQMGQEVILRCVPISNHLYFYWYRQILGQKVEFLVSFYNNEISEKSEIFDDQFSVERPDGSNFTLKIRSTKLEDSAMYFCASNKGQVDGEGSGANVLTFGAGSRLTVL.

This clonotype was counted once. The genes are TRBV29-1 and TRBJ1-2; 8 bases agree with TRBD1. CDR3 length: 11 residues. Germline trimming cut 6 bases from V and 8 bases from J; bases unmatched to any gene: 5. Germline loops: CDR1 SQVTM, CDR2 ANQGSEA. DNA of the CDR3: TGCAGCGTGGGACAGGAGGAGGGCTACACCTTC. It specifies CSVGQEEGYTF.

This clonotype was recorded only once. V and J are TRBV20-1 and TRBJ1-3; TRBD1 agrees at 8 bases. This CDR3 has 17 residues. Looked up from germline, CDR1 is DFQATT and CDR2 is SNEGSKA (reference sequence). The junction had 13 bases not matched to a gene; V was cut back by 6 bases and J by 0 bases. The CDR3 loop is CSANRAGTGFSGNTIYF. The CDR3 DNA sequence: TGCAGTGCAAACCGGGCCGGGACAGGTTTCTCTGGAAACACCATATATTTT.

In this sample, this clonotype turned up many times. The rearrangement links TRBV20-1 to TRBJ1-3, with a possible D match to TRBD1 (5 bases). Trimming pared 0 bases from V and 9 bases from J, leaving 18 bases between. Germline-derived CDR1 and CDR2 are DFQATT and SNEGSKA (reference sequence). The CDR3 runs to 15 residues. The CDR3 loop is CSARDGGGPLGTIYF. The CDR3 nucleotides read TGCAGTGCTAGAGATGGGGGGGGACCCCTGGGCACCATATATTTT.

The V call is TRBV20-1, the J call TRBJ2-5, with D perhaps matching TRBD2 (6 bases). The CDR3 covers 14 residues. Germline V CDR1 and CDR2: DFQATT, SNEGSKA (reference sequence). With 3 bases removed from V and 4 bases from J, the gap between germline ends came to 15 bases. CDR3 in amino acids: CSARGSGERETQYF. Here the CDR3 DNA reads TGCAGTGCTAGGGGTTCGGGAGAAAGAGAGACCCAGTACTTC.

Comment on this clonotype: Relative to the germline gene, one junction end is altered; a read error may explain this. The J gene is TRBJ2-7, the V gene TRBV27; D ambiguous. Looked up from germline, CDR1 is MNHEY and CDR2 is SMNVEV (reference sequence). The CDR3 has 11 amino acids. For the CDR3, the DNA is TGTGCCAGCAGTGGTGGGTACGAGCAGCACTTC. Encoded protein: CASSGGYEQHF.